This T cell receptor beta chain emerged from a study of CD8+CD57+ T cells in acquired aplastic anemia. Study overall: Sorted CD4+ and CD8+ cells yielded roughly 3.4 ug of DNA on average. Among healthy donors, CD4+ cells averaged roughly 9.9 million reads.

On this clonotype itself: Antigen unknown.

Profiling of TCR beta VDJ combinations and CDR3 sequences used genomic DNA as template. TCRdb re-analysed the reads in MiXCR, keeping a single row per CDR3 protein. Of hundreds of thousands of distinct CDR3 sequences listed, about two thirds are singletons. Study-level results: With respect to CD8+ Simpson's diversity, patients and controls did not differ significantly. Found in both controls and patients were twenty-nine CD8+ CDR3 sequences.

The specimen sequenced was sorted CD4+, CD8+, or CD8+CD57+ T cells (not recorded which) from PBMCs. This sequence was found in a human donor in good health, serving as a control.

The chain's CDR3 is CASSPTTAANYGYTF. CDR3 bases: TGTGCCAGTAGTCCGACGACAGCAGCTAACTATGGCTACACCTTC. The V gene is TRBV19, the J gene TRBJ1-2, with D perhaps TRBD1 (5 bases). Germline CDR1 and CDR2: LNHDA and SQIVND (reference sequence). The CDR3 sequence is 15 residues long. The ends were cut back, 5 bases at V and 0 bases at J, with 13 bases in the middle.